This T cell receptor (beta chain) comes out of a study of T cells after yellow fever vaccination. Study-level points and caveats: Some clonotypes were seen in both the CD4 and the CD8 compartments. These made up a small share and likely arose from convergent recombination. Abundant clonotypes from the bulk population could get into FACS-sorted repertoires as contaminants.

Germline CDR1 is KGHSH and CDR2 is LQKENI. V lost 8 bases and J lost 2, with 8 bases in between. CDR3 length: 12 amino acids. This clonotype was detected ten times or more. The antigen remains unidentified. Production of TCR cDNA was by 5'RACE template switching, which also added a universal primer site and UMIs. TCRdb reprocessed the 5' RACE reads via MiXCR and lists one record per CDR3 protein. The sample gives 300,000 to 450,000 distinct CDR3 sequences, approximately 6% of which show up once; over 14% is in the top ten. The gene calls are TRBV18 and TRBJ2-3; D is unclear. The TCR sequence derives from a man aged 30 to 45 who received the YFV17D yellow fever vaccine. The source material was PBMCs, sampled 5 days after the yellow fever booster vaccination. The DNA of the CDR3 is TGTGCCAGCAGTCCATACACAGATACGCAGTATTTT. Protein: CASSPYTDTQYF. The complete variable domain, with remaining parts taken from reference TRBV18 and TRBJ2-3, reads NAGVMQNPRHLVRRRGQEARLRCSPMKGHSHVYWYRQLPEEGLKFMVYLQKENIIDESGMPKERFSAEFPKEGPSILRIQQVVRGDSAAYFCASSPYTDTQYFGPGTRLTVL.